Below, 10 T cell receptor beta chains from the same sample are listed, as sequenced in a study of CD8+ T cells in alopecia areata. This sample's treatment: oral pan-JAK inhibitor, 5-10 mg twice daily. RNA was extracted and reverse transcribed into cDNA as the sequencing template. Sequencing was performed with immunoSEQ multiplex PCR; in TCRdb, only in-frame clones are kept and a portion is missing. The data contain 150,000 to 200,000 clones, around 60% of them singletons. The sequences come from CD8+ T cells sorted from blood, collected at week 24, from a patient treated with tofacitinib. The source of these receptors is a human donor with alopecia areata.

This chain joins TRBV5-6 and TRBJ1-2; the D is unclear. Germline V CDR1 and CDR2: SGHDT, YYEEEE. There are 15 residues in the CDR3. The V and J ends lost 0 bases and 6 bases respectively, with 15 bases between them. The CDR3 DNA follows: TGTGCCAGCAGCTTGGAGACTCAAAACATAGATGGCTACACCTTC. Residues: CASSLETQNIDGYTF.

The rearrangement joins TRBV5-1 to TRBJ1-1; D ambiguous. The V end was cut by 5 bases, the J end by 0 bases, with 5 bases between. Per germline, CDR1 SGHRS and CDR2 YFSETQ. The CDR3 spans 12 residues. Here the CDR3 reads CASRFMNTEAFF. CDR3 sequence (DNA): TGCGCCAGCAGGTTTATGAACACTGAAGCTTTCTTT.

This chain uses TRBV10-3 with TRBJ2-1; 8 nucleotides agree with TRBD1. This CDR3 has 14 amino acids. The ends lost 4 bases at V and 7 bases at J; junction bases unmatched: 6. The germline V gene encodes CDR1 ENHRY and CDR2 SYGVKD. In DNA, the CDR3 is TGTGCCATCAGTGTGTCAGGGGGCTGGAATGAGCAGTTCTTC. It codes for CAISVSGGWNEQFF.

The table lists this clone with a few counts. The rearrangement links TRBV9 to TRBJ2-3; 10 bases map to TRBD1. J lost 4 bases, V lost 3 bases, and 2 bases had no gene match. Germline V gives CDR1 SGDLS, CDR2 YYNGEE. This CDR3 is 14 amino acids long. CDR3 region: CASSGTGGADTQYF. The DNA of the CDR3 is TGTGCCAGCAGCGGGACAGGGGGGGCAGATACGCAGTATTTT.

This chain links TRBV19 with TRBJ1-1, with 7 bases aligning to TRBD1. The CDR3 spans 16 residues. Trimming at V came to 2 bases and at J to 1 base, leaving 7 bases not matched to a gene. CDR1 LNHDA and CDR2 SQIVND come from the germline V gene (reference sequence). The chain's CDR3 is CASSITAGTENTEAFF. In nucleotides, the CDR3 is TGTGCCAGTAGTATAACCGCCGGGACAGAGAACACTGAAGCTTTCTTT.

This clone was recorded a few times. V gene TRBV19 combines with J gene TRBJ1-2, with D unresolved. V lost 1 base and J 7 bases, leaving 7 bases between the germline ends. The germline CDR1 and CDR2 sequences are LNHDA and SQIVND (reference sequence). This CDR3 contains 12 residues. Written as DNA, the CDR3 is TGTGCCAGTAGTATAGCTGGGCTTGGCTACACCTTC. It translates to CASSIAGLGYTF.

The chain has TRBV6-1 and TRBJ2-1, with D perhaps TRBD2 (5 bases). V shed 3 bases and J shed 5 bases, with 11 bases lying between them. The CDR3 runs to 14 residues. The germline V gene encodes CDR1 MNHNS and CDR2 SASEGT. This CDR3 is CASSELWRDNEQFF. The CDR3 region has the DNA TGTGCCAGCAGTGAGCTCTGGCGGGACAATGAGCAGTTCTTC.

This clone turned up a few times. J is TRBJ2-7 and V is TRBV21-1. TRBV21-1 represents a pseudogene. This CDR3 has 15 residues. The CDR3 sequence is CASSYSSGDPYEQYF. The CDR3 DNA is TGTGCCAGCAGTTACTCCTCCGGGGACCCCTACGAGCAGTACTTC.

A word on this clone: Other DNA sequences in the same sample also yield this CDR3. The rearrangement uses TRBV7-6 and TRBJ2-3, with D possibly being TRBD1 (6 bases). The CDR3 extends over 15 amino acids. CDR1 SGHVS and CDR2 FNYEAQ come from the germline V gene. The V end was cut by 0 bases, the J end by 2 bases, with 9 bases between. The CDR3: CASSLAGGYTDTQYF. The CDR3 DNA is TGTGCCAGCAGCTTAGCAGGGGGATACACAGATACGCAGTATTTT.

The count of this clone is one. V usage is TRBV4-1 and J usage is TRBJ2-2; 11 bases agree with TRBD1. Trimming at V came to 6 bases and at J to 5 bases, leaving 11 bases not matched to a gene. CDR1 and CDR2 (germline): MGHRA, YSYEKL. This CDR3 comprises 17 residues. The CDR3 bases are TGCGCCAGCAGACCCTCGCCCGGACAGGGGGCGACCGGGGAGCTGTTTTTT. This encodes CASRPSPGQGATGELFF.